The sample holds a few counts of the clone carrying this T cell receptor beta chain. From germline, CDR1 is SGHVS and CDR2 FNYEAQ. The V end lost 5 bases, the J end lost 3 bases, and 18 bases lay between the germline ends. This CDR3 is built from 16 residues. The TCRbeta library incorporated unique molecular identifiers. TCRdb independently ran MiXCR on the PCR reads; one entry per CDR3 protein. Of about 250,000 distinct CDR3 sequences in the sample, approximately 24% were seen once. The data are from a study of T-cell reconstitution after alpha-beta-depleted transplantation in children. The TCR sequence derives from a female patient between 2 and 10 years old who had a stem cell transplant for congenital amegakaryocytic thrombocytopenia, so the T cells may come from the graft donor. This sample comprised PBMCs, mostly from graft donor cells, obtained 360 days after TCRalphabeta/CD19-depleted stem cell transplant. The chain links TRBV7-6 to TRBJ2-3; D assignment may be TRBD1 or TRBD2 (5 bases each). CDR3 bases: TGTGCCAGCAGCCCGAGGGGTGGGCGTGGAACAGATACGCAGTATTTT. It yields the protein CASSPRGGRGTDTQYF.